Shown below are 32 T cell receptor beta chains from a single sample sequenced in a study of CD8+ T cells in alopecia areata. Reverse transcribed after extraction, RNA yielded cDNA as the sequencing template. The table came from immunoSEQ multiplex PCR; TCRdb's copy has only in-frame clones and leaves some out. The repertoire holds some 210,000 clones, with about 53% as singletons. Here the sequenced sample was CD4+ T cells sorted from blood, taken at week 0. All receptors derive from a human donor with alopecia areata.

The chain joins TRBV9 to TRBJ1-2; 9 bases agree with TRBD1. The CDR3 is made up of 15 amino acids. The J segment lost 4 bases and the V segment lost 3 bases, leaving 7 bases of the junction unmatched. The V gene's germline CDR1 is SGDLS and CDR2 YYNGEE. The CDR3 reads CASSGEQGATYGYTF. The CDR3 region has the DNA TGTGCCAGCAGCGGCGAACAGGGGGCTACCTATGGCTACACCTTC.

This clone has only a few counts. V is TRBV5-4 and J is TRBJ2-1, with 7 nucleotides matching TRBD1. V lost 4 bases, J lost 7 bases, and 11 bases stayed unmatched. The CDR3 length is 15 residues. CDR1 SGHNT and CDR2 YYREEE come from the germline V gene (reference sequence). CDR3 sequence reads: CASSVGQTVWNEQFF. The CDR3 nucleotides read TGTGCCAGCAGCGTGGGACAGACCGTTTGGAATGAGCAGTTCTTC.

This clone was counted between two and nine times. V usage is TRBV19 and J usage is TRBJ2-1, with 13 bases identical to TRBD2. Germline V gives CDR1 LNHDA, CDR2 SQIVND (reference sequence). The CDR3 totals 16 residues. V trimming: 5 bases; J trimming: 8 bases; junction bases outside the gene matches: 9. The CDR3 bases are TGTGCCAGTAGTCCTAGGACTAGCGGGAGAGGGCATGAGCAGTTCTTC. This codes for CASSPRTSGRGHEQFF.

This clone was seen a handful of times. The chain couples TRBV7-9 to TRBJ2-2; 11 bases map to TRBD1. V lost 4 bases, J lost 0 bases, and 1 base stayed unmatched. The CDR3 length is 16 residues. Germline V gene sequence: CDR1 SEHNR, CDR2 FQNEAQ (reference sequence). This chain's CDR3 is CASSWDRGANTGELFF. For the CDR3, the DNA is TGTGCCAGCAGCTGGGACAGGGGGGCGAACACCGGGGAGCTGTTTTTT.

With regard to this clone: Other DNA sequences in this specimen translate into the identical CDR3. The genes are TRBV11-2 and TRBJ2-6; D unresolved. The CDR3 is 16 residues long. V dropped 3 bases and J dropped 4 bases, with 13 bases sitting between them. The germline V gene has CDR1 SGHAT and CDR2 FQNNGV. CDR3 nucleotide sequence: TGTGCCAGCAGCTTGGTTAGAGTTGCAGGGGCCAACGTCCTGACTTTC. This gives the protein CASSLVRVAGANVLTF. The full variable domain, in which reference TRBV11-2 and TRBJ2-6 provide the parts outside the CDR3, is EAGVAQSPRYKIIEKRQSVAFWCNPISGHATLYWYQQILGQGPKLLIQFQNNGVVDDSQLPKDRFSAERLKGVDSTLKIQPAKLEDSAVYLCASSLVRVAGANVLTFGAGSRLTVL.

The gene calls are TRBV18 and TRBJ1-6; maybe TRBD1 (5 bases). The germline gives CDR1 KGHSH, CDR2 LQKENI. The CDR3 totals 14 residues. The germline V and J ends were trimmed by 1 base and 8 bases, with 9 bases remaining between them. CDR3 sequence (DNA): TGTGCCAGCTCACCACGGCAGGGAGATTCACCCCTCCACTTT. Protein product: CASSPRQGDSPLHF.

V and J are TRBV15 and TRBJ1-2; 7 bases fit TRBD1. The junction had 2 bases not matched to a gene; V was cut back by 5 bases and J by 2 bases. The CDR3 is 13 amino acids. The germline CDR1 and CDR2 sequences are LNHNV and YYDKDF (reference sequence). Here the CDR3 reads CATSSGQNYGYTF. CDR3 DNA: TGTGCCACCAGCTCGGGACAGAACTATGGCTACACCTTC.

The gene calls are TRBV14 and TRBJ2-1, with TRBD2 identical over 8 bases. J lost 13 bases, V lost 1 base, and 9 bases had no gene match. CDR1 and CDR2 from the germline V gene are SGHDN and FVKESK. The CDR3 has 14 amino acids. The chain's CDR3 is CASSQVGASGGQFF. As DNA, the CDR3 is TGTGCCAGCAGCCAAGTCGGCGCGAGCGGGGGCCAGTTCTTC.

This clone was seen more than once but under ten times. V usage is TRBV19 and J usage is TRBJ2-7, with 10 bases matching TRBD1. The CDR3 sequence is 14 residues long. Germline V CDR1 and CDR2: LNHDA, SQIVND (reference sequence). J gave up 6 bases and V 5 bases, and 7 bases lay outside the gene matches. CDR3 residues: CASSPDRGPAEQYF. CDR3 nucleotides: TGTGCCAGTAGTCCCGACAGGGGGCCCGCCGAGCAGTACTTC.

This chain joins TRBV29-1 and TRBJ1-1; D is undetermined. The V and J ends lost 5 bases and 0 bases respectively, with 16 bases between them. The CDR3 length is 15 residues. The germline V gene encodes CDR1 SQVTM and CDR2 ANQGSEA. CDR3 sequence (DNA): TGCAGCGTTAAATCGGTGGTCGGTTTGAACACTGAAGCTTTCTTT. This gives the protein CSVKSVVGLNTEAFF.

The count of this clone is one. In DNA, the CDR3 is TGTGCCAGCAGTCCCCCGAGTACTTTCTCTGGGGCCAACGTCCTGACTTTC. Its translation is CASSPPSTFSGANVLTF. The V and J genes are TRBV27 and TRBJ2-6; D is unresolved. In germline, CDR1 is MNHEY, CDR2 SMNVEV (reference sequence). V lost 5 bases and J 0 bases, leaving 14 bases between the germline ends. CDR3 length: 17 residues.

The V call is TRBV4-2, the J call TRBJ2-3; 9 bases fit TRBD2. The V segment lost 3 bases and the J segment 5 bases; nucleotides outside the gene matches: 6. Germline assignment: CDR1 LGHNA and CDR2 YNFKEQ. The CDR3 runs 15 residues. CDR3 in amino acids: CASSHELAGEDTQYF. The CDR3 DNA is TGTGCCAGCAGCCATGAGTTAGCGGGGGAAGATACGCAGTATTTT.

This sequence joins TRBV11-2 and TRBJ2-3; 8 bases fit TRBD1. Per the germline V gene, CDR1 is SGHAT and CDR2 is FQNNGV. The J segment lost 7 bases and the V segment lost 2 bases, leaving 11 bases of the junction unmatched. The CDR3 consists of 16 residues. CDR3: CASSLIGQGAANTQYF. DNA for the CDR3: TGTGCCAGCAGCTTAATAGGGCAGGGGGCTGCGAATACGCAGTATTTT.

The rearrangement joins TRBV6-1 to TRBJ2-7; D uncertain. This CDR3 has 12 amino acids. The germline V gene encodes CDR1 MNHNS and CDR2 SASEGT. V lost 6 bases to trimming and J lost 5 bases, with 11 bases between them. This CDR3 is CASRATRDEQYF. The CDR3, as DNA: TGTGCCAGCAGAGCGACCAGAGACGAGCAGTACTTC.

This clone was found a few times. The chain couples TRBV5-1 to TRBJ1-1; no clear D. This CDR3 spans 14 amino acids. V gave up 1 base and J gave up 1 base, with 8 bases separating them. CDR1 is SGHRS, CDR2 YFSETQ, per germline. The CDR3 DNA reads as TGCGCCAGCAGCTTGTCATGGCAGAACACTGAAGCTTTCTTT. Translation gives CASSLSWQNTEAFF.

The rearrangement links TRBV30 to TRBJ2-1; 11 bases are shared with TRBD2. J was trimmed by 14 bases and V by 4 bases; bases with no gene match: 16. The length of the CDR3 is 15 residues. Germline V gene data show CDR1 as GTSNPN and CDR2 as SVGIG (reference sequence). CDR3 DNA sequence: TGTGCCTGGATAGGTGGGATAGCGGGAGGGCTCTCTGAGTTCTTC. Amino acid sequence: CAWIGGIAGGLSEFF. Full variable domain (rest looked up from reference TRBV30 and TRBJ2-1): SQTIHQWPATLVQPVGSPLSLECTVEGTSNPNLYWYRQAAGRGLQLLFYSVGIGQISSEVPQNLSASRPQDRQFILSSKKLLLSDSGFYLCAWIGGIAGGLSEFFGPGTRLTVL.

The chain uses TRBV4-2 and TRBJ2-7; a weak D match, TRBD1 (5 bases). The germline CDR1 and CDR2 sequences are LGHNA and YNFKEQ. The CDR3 has 17 amino acids. V was trimmed by 0 bases and J by 3 bases, leaving 18 bases between them. CDR3 protein: CASSQDLFRAGGYEQYF. Written as DNA, the CDR3 is TGTGCCAGCAGCCAAGATTTATTCAGGGCAGGCGGCTACGAGCAGTACTTC.

V and J are TRBV21-1 and TRBJ2-7. TRBV21-1 is a recognized pseudogene. The CDR3 contains 15 residues. CDR3 residues: CASSKAQGRKREQYF. CDR3 bases: TGTGCCAGCAGCAAAGCCCAGGGACGGAAACGCGAGCAGTACTTC.

The rearrangement uses TRBV7-3 and TRBJ2-3; TRBD2 matches at 8 bases. V trimming: 4 bases; J trimming: 3 bases; junction bases outside the gene matches: 6. The germline CDR1 and CDR2 sequences are SGHTA and FQGTGA. The CDR3 totals 15 residues. The CDR3 spells CASSSTSAGTDTQYF. The DNA for the CDR3 is TGTGCCAGCAGCTCGACTAGCGCGGGGACAGATACGCAGTATTTT.

This rearrangement joins TRBV2 to TRBJ2-1; 8 nucleotides align to TRBD2. The germline gives CDR1 SNHLY, CDR2 FYNNEI. CDR3 length: 17 amino acids. Germline trimming cut 5 bases from V and 5 bases from J; bases unmatched to any gene: 14. As DNA, the CDR3 is TGTGCCAGCAGTCCCTGGGGGAGCGGGAGTGTGAACAATGAGCAGTTCTTC. Its protein is CASSPWGSGSVNNEQFF.

This clone occurred a few times. This chain uses TRBV29-1 with TRBJ2-1, with D tentatively TRBD2 (5 bases). V was trimmed by 2 bases and J by 6 bases, leaving 17 bases between them. Germline V gene lookup returns CDR1 SQVTM and CDR2 ANQGSEA. The CDR3 sequence is 15 residues long. CDR3 sequence: CSVESPGSGANEQFF. The CDR3 coding sequence is TGCAGCGTTGAATCACCGGGATCAGGCGCCAATGAGCAGTTCTTC.

The chain recombines TRBV7-2 with TRBJ2-7, with unresolved D. Trimming stripped 2 bases from V and 3 bases from J, with 8 bases between. Germline V lookup: CDR1 SGHTA, CDR2 FQGNSA. The CDR3 contains 13 residues. The CDR3 sequence is CASSLLVSYEQYF. In DNA, the CDR3 is TGTGCCAGCAGCTTACTGGTCAGCTACGAGCAGTACTTC. Full variable domain (rest looked up from reference TRBV7-2 and TRBJ2-7): GAGVSQSPSNKVTEKGKDVELRCDPISGHTALYWYRQSLGQGLEFLIYFQGNSAPDKSGLPSDRFSAERTGGSVSTLTIQRTQQEDSAVYLCASSLLVSYEQYFGPGTRLTVT.

The chain links TRBV19 to TRBJ2-1; D is undetermined. The CDR3 consists of 14 residues. Trimming pared 4 bases from V and 6 bases from J, leaving 13 bases between. CDR1 and CDR2 from the germline V gene are LNHDA and SQIVND (reference sequence). The CDR3 nucleotides are TGTGCCAGTAGTACTCTACCCCCAGGCAATGAGCAGTTCTTC. It encodes CASSTLPPGNEQFF.

This sequence joins TRBV5-4 and TRBJ2-2; D uncertain. The CDR3 loop spans 12 amino acids. Germline V gene sequence: CDR1 SGHNT, CDR2 YYREEE (reference sequence). The V gene lost 4 bases and the J gene lost 6 bases, with 7 bases spanning the gap. The CDR3 DNA follows: TGTGCCAGCAGCCCTGGATCCGGGGAGCTGTTTTTT. Translation: CASSPGSGELFF.

Note on this clone: Other DNA sequences in this specimen translate into the identical CDR3. The V gene is TRBV5-1, the J gene TRBJ2-2; D unclear. The CDR3 spans 13 residues. Looked up from germline, CDR1 is SGHRS and CDR2 is YFSETQ. Trimming removed 0 bases from V and 3 bases from J, with 3 bases in between. CDR3 sequence: CASSLAYTGELFF. The CDR3 DNA reads as TGCGCCAGCAGCTTGGCTTACACCGGGGAGCTGTTTTTT.

The chain combines TRBV4-2 with TRBJ2-1; unclear D gene. CDR1 is LGHNA and CDR2 is YNFKEQ in the germline V gene. The CDR3 runs to 16 residues. V was trimmed by 0 bases and J by 4 bases, leaving 13 bases between them. In nucleotides, the CDR3 is TGTGCCAGCAGCCAAGATTCCGCGACTGGGTACAATGAGCAGTTCTTC. This sequence encodes CASSQDSATGYNEQFF.

The gene calls are TRBV27 and TRBJ2-1; 7 bases line up with TRBD2. The junction had 10 bases not matched to a gene; V was cut back by 2 bases and J by 0 bases. Germline V lookup: CDR1 MNHEY, CDR2 SMNVEV (reference sequence). CDR3 length: 18 residues. This CDR3 reads CASSLAGALRSSYNEQFF. CDR3 sequence (DNA): TGTGCCAGCAGTTTAGCGGGAGCCCTTCGGAGCTCCTACAATGAGCAGTTCTTC.

The chain combines TRBV9 with TRBJ1-2; no reliable D call. The CDR3 spans 15 residues. The V and J ends lost 3 bases and 4 bases respectively, with 16 bases between them. CDR1 and CDR2 (germline): SGDLS, YYNGEE. This chain's CDR3 is CASSGPGRGGYGYTF. CDR3 DNA: TGTGCCAGCAGCGGGCCTGGTCGGGGAGGCTATGGCTACACCTTC.

This clone has a handful of counts. The rearrangement joins TRBV5-4 to TRBJ1-4; TRBD1 matches 10 bases. V shed 7 bases and J 8 bases; nucleotides not matched to a gene: 5. Looked up from germline, CDR1 is SGHNT and CDR2 is YYREEE (reference sequence). The CDR3 length is 13 residues. The CDR3 is CASQGQGEEKLFF. In DNA form, the CDR3 reads TGTGCCAGCCAAGGACAGGGGGAGGAAAAACTGTTTTTT.

V and J are TRBV4-1 and TRBJ1-5, with D maybe TRBD1 (5 bases). V was clipped by 0 bases and J by 5 bases, with 14 bases between them. This CDR3 comprises 16 residues. From germline, CDR1 is MGHRA and CDR2 YSYEKL. The CDR3 nucleotides read TGCGCCAGCAGCCAAGACCGTGACAGTCAAGATCAGCCCCAGCATTTT. Encoded protein: CASSQDRDSQDQPQHF.

V usage is TRBV4-2 and J usage is TRBJ2-1; D call uncertain. Germline CDR1 LGHNA, CDR2 YNFKEQ. Trimming cost V 2 bases and J 9 bases, with 14 bases left between them. The CDR3 contains 14 residues. CDR3 loop: CASSQSDRVAEQFF. The CDR3, as DNA: TGTGCCAGCAGCCAAAGTGATCGCGTGGCTGAGCAGTTCTTC.

The chain joins TRBV6-5 to TRBJ1-1; 7 positions agree with TRBD1. This CDR3 is built from 14 residues. With V trimmed by 6 bases and J by 0 bases, 4 bases remained unmatched. Looked up from germline, CDR1 is MNHEY and CDR2 is SVGAGI. The CDR3: CASRPQGLNTEAFF. The CDR3 nucleotides read TGTGCCAGCAGACCACAGGGGTTGAACACTGAAGCTTTCTTT.